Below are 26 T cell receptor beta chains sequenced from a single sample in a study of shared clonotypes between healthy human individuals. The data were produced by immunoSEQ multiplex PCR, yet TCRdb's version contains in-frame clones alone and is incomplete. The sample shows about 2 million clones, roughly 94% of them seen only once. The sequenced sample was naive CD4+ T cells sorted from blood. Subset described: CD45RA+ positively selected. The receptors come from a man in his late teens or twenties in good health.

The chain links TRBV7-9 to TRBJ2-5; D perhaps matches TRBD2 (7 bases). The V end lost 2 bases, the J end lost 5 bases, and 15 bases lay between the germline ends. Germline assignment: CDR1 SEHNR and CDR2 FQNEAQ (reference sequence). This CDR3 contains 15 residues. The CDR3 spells CASSLSTGGRETQYF. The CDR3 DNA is TGTGCCAGCAGCTTATCTACCGGGGGGCGGGAGACCCAGTACTTC.

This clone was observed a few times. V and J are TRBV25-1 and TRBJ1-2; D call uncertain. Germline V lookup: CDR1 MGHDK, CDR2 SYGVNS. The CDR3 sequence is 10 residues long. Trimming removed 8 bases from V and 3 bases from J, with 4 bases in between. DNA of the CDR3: TGTGCCAGCTATGACTATGGCTACACCTTC. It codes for CASYDYGYTF.

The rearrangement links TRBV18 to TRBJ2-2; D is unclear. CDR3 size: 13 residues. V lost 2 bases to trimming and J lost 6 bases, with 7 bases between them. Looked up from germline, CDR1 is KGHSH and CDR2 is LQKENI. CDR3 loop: CASSPGLSGELFF. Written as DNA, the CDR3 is TGTGCCAGCTCACCAGGTTTATCCGGGGAGCTGTTTTTT.

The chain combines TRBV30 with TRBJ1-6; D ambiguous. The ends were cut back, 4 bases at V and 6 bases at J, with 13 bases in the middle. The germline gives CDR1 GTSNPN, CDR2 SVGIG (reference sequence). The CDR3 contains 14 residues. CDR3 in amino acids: CAWTLTGRNSPLHF. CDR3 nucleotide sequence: TGTGCCTGGACCTTGACTGGGCGTAATTCACCCCTCCACTTT.

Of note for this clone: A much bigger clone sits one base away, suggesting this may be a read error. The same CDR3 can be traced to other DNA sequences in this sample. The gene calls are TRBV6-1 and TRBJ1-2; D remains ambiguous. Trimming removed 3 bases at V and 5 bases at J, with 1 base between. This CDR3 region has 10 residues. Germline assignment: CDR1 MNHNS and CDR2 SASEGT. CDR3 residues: CASSEYGYTF. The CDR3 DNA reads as TGTGCCAGCAGTGAGTATGGCTACACCTTC.

DNA of the CDR3: TGTGCCATCAGTGAGCAACTAGCGGGCCAGGGGGAGCAGTTCTTC. Protein: CAISEQLAGQGEQFF. The chain links TRBV10-3 to TRBJ2-1, with 9 bases that match TRBD2. V lost 2 bases, J lost 10 bases, and 9 bases stayed unmatched. Germline assignment: CDR1 ENHRY and CDR2 SYGVKD. CDR3 length: 15 residues.

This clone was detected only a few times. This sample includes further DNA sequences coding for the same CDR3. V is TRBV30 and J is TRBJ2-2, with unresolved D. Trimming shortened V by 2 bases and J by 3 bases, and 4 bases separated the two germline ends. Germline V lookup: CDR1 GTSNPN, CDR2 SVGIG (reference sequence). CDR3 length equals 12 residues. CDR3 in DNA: TGTGCCTGGAGTCGGGACACCGGGGAGCTGTTTTTT. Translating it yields CAWSRDTGELFF.

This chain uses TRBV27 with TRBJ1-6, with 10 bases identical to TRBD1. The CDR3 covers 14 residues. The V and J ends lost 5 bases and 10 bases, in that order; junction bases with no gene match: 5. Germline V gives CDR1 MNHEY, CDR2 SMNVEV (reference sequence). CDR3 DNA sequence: TGTGCCAGCAGTCCGCGGGACAGGGGATCACCCCTCCACTTT. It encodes CASSPRDRGSPLHF.

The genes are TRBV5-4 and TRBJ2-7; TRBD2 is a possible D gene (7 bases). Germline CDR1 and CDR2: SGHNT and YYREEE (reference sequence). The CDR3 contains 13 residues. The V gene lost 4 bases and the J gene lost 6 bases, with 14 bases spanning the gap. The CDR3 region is CASSGGASREQYF. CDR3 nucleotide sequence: TGTGCCAGCAGCGGGGGGGCTAGCCGCGAGCAGTACTTC.

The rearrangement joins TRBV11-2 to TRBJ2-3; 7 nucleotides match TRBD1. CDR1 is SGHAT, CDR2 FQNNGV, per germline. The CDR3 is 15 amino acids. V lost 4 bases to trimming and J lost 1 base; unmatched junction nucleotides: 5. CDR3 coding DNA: TGTGCCAGCAGCTCCTCGGGACAGCGCACAGATACGCAGTATTTT. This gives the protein CASSSSGQRTDTQYF.

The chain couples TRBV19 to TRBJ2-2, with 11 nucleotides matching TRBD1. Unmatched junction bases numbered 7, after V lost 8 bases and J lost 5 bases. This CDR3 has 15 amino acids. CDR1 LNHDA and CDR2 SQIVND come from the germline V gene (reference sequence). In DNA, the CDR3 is TGTGCCAGTCACTCCGGGACAGGGGGGACCGGGGAGCTGTTTTTT. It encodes CASHSGTGGTGELFF.

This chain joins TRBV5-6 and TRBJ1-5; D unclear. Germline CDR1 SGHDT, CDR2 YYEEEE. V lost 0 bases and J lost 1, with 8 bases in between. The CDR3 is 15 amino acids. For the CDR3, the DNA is TGTGCCAGCAGCTTGGCGGGAACGAGCAATCAGCCCCAGCATTTT. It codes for CASSLAGTSNQPQHF.

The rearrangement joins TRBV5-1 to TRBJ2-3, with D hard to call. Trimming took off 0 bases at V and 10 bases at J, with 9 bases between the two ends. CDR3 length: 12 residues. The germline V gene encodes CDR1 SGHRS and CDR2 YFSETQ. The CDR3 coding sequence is TGCGCCAGCAGCTTGGATTTCCCTCCGCAGTATTTT. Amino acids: CASSLDFPPQYF. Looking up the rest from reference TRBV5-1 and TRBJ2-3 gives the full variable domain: KAGVTQTPRYLIKTRGQQVTLSCSPISGHRSVSWYQQTPGQGLQFLFEYFSETQRNKGNFPGRFSGRQFSNSRSEMNVSTLELGDSALYLCASSLDFPPQYFGPGTRLTVL.

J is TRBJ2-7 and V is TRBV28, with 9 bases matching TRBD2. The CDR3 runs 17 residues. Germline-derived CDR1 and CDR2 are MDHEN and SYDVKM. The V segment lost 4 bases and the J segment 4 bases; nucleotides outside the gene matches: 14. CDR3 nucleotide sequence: TGTGCCAGCAGTTCTCCCCCCTTAGCGGGGGTCAGGTACGAGCAGTACTTC. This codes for CASSSPPLAGVRYEQYF. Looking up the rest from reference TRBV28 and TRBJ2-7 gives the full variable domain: DVKVTQSSRYLVKRTGEKVFLECVQDMDHENMFWYRQDPGLGLRLIYFSYDVKMKEKGDIPEGYSVSREKKERFSLILESASTNQTSMYLCASSSPPLAGVRYEQYFGPGTRLTVT.

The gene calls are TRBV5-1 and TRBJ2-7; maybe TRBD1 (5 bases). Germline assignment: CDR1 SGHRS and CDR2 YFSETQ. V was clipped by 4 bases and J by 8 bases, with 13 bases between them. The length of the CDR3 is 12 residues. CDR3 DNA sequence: TGCGCCAGCAGCGACAGCCTCGACAAGCAGTACTTC. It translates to CASSDSLDKQYF.

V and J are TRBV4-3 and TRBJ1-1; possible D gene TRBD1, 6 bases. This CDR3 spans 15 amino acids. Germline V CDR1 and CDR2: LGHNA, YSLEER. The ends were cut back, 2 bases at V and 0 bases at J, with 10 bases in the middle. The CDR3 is CASSQRTGMNTEAFF. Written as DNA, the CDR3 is TGCGCCAGCAGCCAACGTACAGGGATGAACACTGAAGCTTTCTTT.

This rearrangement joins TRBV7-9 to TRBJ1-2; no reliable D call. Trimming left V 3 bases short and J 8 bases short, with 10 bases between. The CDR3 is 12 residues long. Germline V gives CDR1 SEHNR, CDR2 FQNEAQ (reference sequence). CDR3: CASSFLEEGYTF. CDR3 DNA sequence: TGTGCCAGCAGCTTCTTGGAAGAGGGCTACACCTTC.

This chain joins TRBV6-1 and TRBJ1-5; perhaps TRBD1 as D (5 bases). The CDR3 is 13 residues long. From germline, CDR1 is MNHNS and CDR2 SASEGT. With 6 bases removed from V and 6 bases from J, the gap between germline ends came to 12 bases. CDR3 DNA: TGTGCCAGCAGGCGTACAGGAAGTCAGCCCCAGCATTTT. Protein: CASRRTGSQPQHF.

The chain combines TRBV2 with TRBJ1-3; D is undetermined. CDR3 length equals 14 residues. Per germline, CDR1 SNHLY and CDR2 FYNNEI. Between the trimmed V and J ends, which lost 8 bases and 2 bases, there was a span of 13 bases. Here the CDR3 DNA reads TGTGCCAGCCGCGATTGGGGAGCTGGAAACACCATATATTTT. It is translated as CASRDWGAGNTIYF.

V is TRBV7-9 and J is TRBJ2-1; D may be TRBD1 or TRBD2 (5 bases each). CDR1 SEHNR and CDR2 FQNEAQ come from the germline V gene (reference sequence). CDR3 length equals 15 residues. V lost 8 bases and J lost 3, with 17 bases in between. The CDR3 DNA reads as TGTGCCAGCTCCTCTGGACGGGGCCTCTACAATGAGCAGTTCTTC. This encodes CASSSGRGLYNEQFF.

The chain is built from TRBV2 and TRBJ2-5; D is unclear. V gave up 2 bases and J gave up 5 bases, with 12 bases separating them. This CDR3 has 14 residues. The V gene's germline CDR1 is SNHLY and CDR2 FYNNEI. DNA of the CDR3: TGTGCCAGCAGTGAACAGGCGGTCCCCGAGACCCAGTACTTC. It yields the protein CASSEQAVPETQYF.

The CDR3 is CASSPVRDRIQETQYF. CDR3 coding DNA: TGTGCCAGCAGTCCCGTCCGGGACAGGATACAAGAGACCCAGTACTTC. The V and J genes are TRBV7-2 and TRBJ2-5; 8 bases line up with TRBD1. V gave up 6 bases and J gave up 2 bases; unmatched junction bases: 11. Germline V gene sequence: CDR1 SGHTA, CDR2 FQGNSA. The CDR3 is 16 amino acids. Together with reference TRBV7-2 and TRBJ2-5, the CDR3 gives the full variable domain: GAGVSQSPSNKVTEKGKDVELRCDPISGHTALYWYRQSLGQGLEFLIYFQGNSAPDKSGLPSDRFSAERTGGSVSTLTIQRTQQEDSAVYLCASSPVRDRIQETQYFGPGTRLLVL.

Here the CDR3 reads CASSPRVVAGVKSYEQYF. The CDR3, as DNA: TGTGCCAGCAGCCCCCGGGTGGTAGCGGGAGTCAAATCCTACGAGCAGTACTTC. The chain recombines TRBV7-2 with TRBJ2-7; 9 bases align to TRBD2. Trimming at V came to 5 bases and at J to 1 base, leaving 15 bases not matched to a gene. This CDR3 spans 18 amino acids. Germline loops: CDR1 SGHTA, CDR2 FQGNSA.

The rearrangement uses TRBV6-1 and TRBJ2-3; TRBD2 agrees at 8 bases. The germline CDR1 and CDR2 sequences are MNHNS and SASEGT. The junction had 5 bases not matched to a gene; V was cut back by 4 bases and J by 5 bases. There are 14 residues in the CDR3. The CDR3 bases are TGTGCCAGCAGTGTCGGGGGGGCGGAAGATACGCAGTATTTT. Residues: CASSVGGAEDTQYF.

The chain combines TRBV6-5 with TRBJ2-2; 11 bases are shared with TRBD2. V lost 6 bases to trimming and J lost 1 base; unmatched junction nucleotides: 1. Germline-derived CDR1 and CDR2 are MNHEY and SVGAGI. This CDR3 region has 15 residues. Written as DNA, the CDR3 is TGTGCCAGCAGCACTAGCGGGAGGAACACCGGGGAGCTGTTTTTT. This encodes CASSTSGRNTGELFF.

For the CDR3, the DNA is TGTGCCAGCAGTTACCAGACAGAGCCTTATTCACCCCTCCACTTT. Translated, it gives CASSYQTEPYSPLHF. The rearrangement joins TRBV6-5 to TRBJ1-6; D is perhaps TRBD1 (5 bases). Trimming pared 2 bases from V and 8 bases from J, leaving 13 bases between. Germline CDR1 and CDR2: MNHEY and SVGAGI. There are 15 residues in the CDR3.